Detailed here is one T cell receptor beta chain. TCRdb's table, derived via immunoSEQ multiplex PCR, lists solely in-frame clones and lacks some. The top ten hold roughly a sixth of the sample, which has about 87,000 clones, 70% to 90% seen once. This specimen comes from a study of radiotherapy plus CTLA-4 blockade in lung cancer. Focal radiation was given together with CTLA-4 blockade (ipilimumab) to patients with chemo-refractory metastatic non-small-cell lung cancer. Germline assignment: CDR1 SGHTA and CDR2 FQGNSA. Trimming shortened V by 1 base and J by 2 bases, and 8 bases separated the two germline ends. The CDR3 contains 14 residues.

The chain carries TRBV7-2 and TRBJ1-1, with D uncertain. This receptor was taken from a human donor with non-small cell lung cancer that progressed on radiotherapy plus ipilimumab. The specimen was peripheral blood, collected from a patient treated with radiotherapy plus ipilimumab. CDR3 amino acids: CASSLGISNTEAFF. As DNA, the CDR3 is TGTGCCAGCAGCTTAGGAATCTCTAACACTGAAGCTTTCTTT.